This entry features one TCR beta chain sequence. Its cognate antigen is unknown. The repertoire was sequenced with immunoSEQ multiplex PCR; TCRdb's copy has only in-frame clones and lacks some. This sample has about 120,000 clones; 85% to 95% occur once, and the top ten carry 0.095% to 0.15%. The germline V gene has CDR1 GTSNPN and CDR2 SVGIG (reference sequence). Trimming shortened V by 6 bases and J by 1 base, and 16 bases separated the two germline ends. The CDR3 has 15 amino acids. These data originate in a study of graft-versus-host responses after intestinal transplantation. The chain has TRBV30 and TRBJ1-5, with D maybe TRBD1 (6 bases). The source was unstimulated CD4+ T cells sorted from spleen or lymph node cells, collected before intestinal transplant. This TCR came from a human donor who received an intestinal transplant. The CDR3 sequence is CACQAGAGSNQPQHF. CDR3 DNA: TGTGCCTGCCAAGCAGGGGCTGGAAGCAATCAGCCCCAGCATTTT.